The 22 T cell receptor beta chains in this list originate from one sample, sequenced in a study of blood T cell repertoires in COVID-19 (dated by TCRdb to 2018 to 2021). The library was built by means of the immunoSEQ multiplex PCR assay. Sourced from immuneACCESS, this table was stored by TCRdb with only in-frame sequences that have V and J called. A share of the clones is absent; for the studies checked, an unresolved V gene accounts for under half, and the remainder has no known explanation. This sample is represented by 200,000 to 300,000 clones; over 80% of them were singletons. The ten most abundant clones make up over 3.5% of the sample. Source material: peripheral blood. These receptors originate from a middle-aged woman with acute or convalescent COVID-19.

This sequence joins TRBV10-3 and TRBJ1-1; 9 nucleotides agree with TRBD1. Trimming cost V 5 bases and J 2 bases; bases outside gene matches: 9. The CDR3 is made up of 16 amino acids. The germline gives CDR1 ENHRY, CDR2 SYGVKD. The CDR3 DNA follows: TGTGCCATCAGTACCGGACAGGGGTACCAAAACACTGAAGCTTTCTTT. This sequence encodes CAISTGQGYQNTEAFF.

CDR3 DNA: TGTGCCAGCAGCCAACCAGGGGGCATCACTGAAGCTTTCTTT. This translates into CASSQPGGITEAFF. This chain links TRBV3-1 (or the pseudogene TRBV3-2) with TRBJ1-1; 8 bases are shared with TRBD1. Germline CDR1 LGHDT, CDR2 YNNKEL (reference sequence). V lost 2 bases, J lost 4 bases, and 3 bases stayed unmatched. The CDR3 covers 14 residues.

The rearrangement uses TRBV5-1 and TRBJ1-2; 12 nucleotides align to TRBD1. The ends lost 3 bases at V and 6 bases at J; junction bases unmatched: 3. Germline V CDR1 and CDR2: SGHRS, YFSETQ. The CDR3 runs to 14 residues. The CDR3 DNA follows: TGCGCCAGCAGCTCGGGACAGGGGGCGGATGGCTACACCTTC. Encoded protein: CASSSGQGADGYTF.

Written as DNA, the CDR3 is TGTGCCAGCAGCACCCTAGCACAGGGTACCTACGAGCAGTACGTC. Translated, it gives CASSTLAQGTYEQYV. The chain combines TRBV6-5 with TRBJ2-7; TRBD1 might be the D (6 bases). The CDR3 consists of 15 residues. The germline V gene has CDR1 MNHEY and CDR2 SVGAGI. Trimming removed 6 bases from V and 2 bases from J, with 17 bases in between.

J is TRBJ1-5 and V is TRBV30, with D tentatively TRBD1 (5 bases). Germline CDR1 reads GTSNPN; CDR2 reads SVGIG (reference sequence). CDR3 length: 13 residues. Trimming stripped 0 bases from V and 7 bases from J, with 10 bases between. The CDR3 DNA reads TGTGCCTGGAGTGTATTGGGGGGGCAGCCCCAGCATTTT. Its translation: CAWSVLGGQPQHF.

The chain links TRBV4-1 to TRBJ1-1; TRBD1 matches 8 bases. Losses at the gene ends were 3 bases for V and 1 base for J; bases not matched to a gene: 16. The CDR3 has 19 residues. The V gene's germline CDR1 is MGHRA and CDR2 YSYEKL. The CDR3 DNA reads as TGCGCCAGCAGCCATCCGTTGACAGGGGCGAATTACCCGAACACTGAAGCTTTCTTT. Protein sequence: CASSHPLTGANYPNTEAFF.

The V call is TRBV4-1, the J call TRBJ2-1; 11 nucleotides match TRBD2. With 10 bases clipped from V and 5 bases from J, the junction kept 19 bases outside the gene matches. CDR3 length: 18 amino acids. Looked up from germline, CDR1 is MGHRA and CDR2 is YSYEKL. The CDR3: CANSGGAGVLPGNNEQFF. In DNA form, the CDR3 reads TGCGCCAATAGCGGGGGGGCGGGGGTACTCCCGGGTAACAATGAGCAGTTCTTC.

V gene TRBV12-5 combines with J gene TRBJ2-7; 8 positions agree with TRBD2. Germline V gene sequence: CDR1 LGHNT, CDR2 FRNRAP. This CDR3 has 12 amino acids. V shed 6 bases and J 4 bases; nucleotides not matched to a gene: 2. As DNA, the CDR3 is TGTGCTAGTGGCCGGGGGGGGTACGAGCAGTACGTC. This gives the protein CASGRGGYEQYV.

The chain is built from TRBV19 and TRBJ2-6; 7 bases fit TRBD1. Germline assignment: CDR1 LNHDA and CDR2 SQIVND (reference sequence). The CDR3 has 21 amino acids. Germline trimming cut 3 bases from V and 0 bases from J; bases unmatched to any gene: 17. For the CDR3, the DNA is TGTGCCAGTAGTATCGATGCATTACCGGGACAGTCAAGCTCTGGGGCCAACGTCCTGACTTTC. Translated, it gives CASSIDALPGQSSSGANVLTF.

The rearrangement joins TRBV19 to TRBJ1-5, with D possibly being TRBD1 (6 bases). The CDR3 is made up of 14 amino acids. Per germline, CDR1 LNHDA and CDR2 SQIVND (reference sequence). Trimming took 5 bases from V and 4 from J, leaving 12 bases between them. Here the CDR3 reads CASSPGEGNQPQHF. In DNA, the CDR3 is TGTGCCAGTAGTCCAGGGGAAGGGAATCAGCCCCAGCATTTT.

In this sample, this clone turned up once. The gene calls are TRBV5-1 and TRBJ1-1; D not resolved. The CDR3 is 15 residues long. In germline, CDR1 is SGHRS, CDR2 YFSETQ. V was trimmed by 6 bases and J by 2 bases, leaving 17 bases between them. The CDR3 nucleotides are TGCGCCAGCACCCTTTCTCCCCTAGGCAACACTGAAGCTTTCTTT. It encodes CASTLSPLGNTEAFF.

This clone was observed a single time. The chain couples TRBV18 to TRBJ1-1, with 8 bases matching TRBD1. CDR1 KGHSH and CDR2 LQKENI come from the germline V gene. With 0 bases clipped from V and 7 bases from J, the junction kept 13 bases outside the gene matches. CDR3 length: 17 residues. The CDR3 DNA reads as TGTGCCAGCTCACCACCGGCTAGTTCGCAGGGGGCAATTGAAGCTTTCTTT. Its protein is CASSPPASSQGAIEAFF.

The V and J genes are TRBV29-1 and TRBJ1-2, with a weak D call TRBD1 (6 bases). The germline CDR1 and CDR2 sequences are SQVTM and ANQGSEA. The length of the CDR3 is 15 residues. V was clipped by 6 bases and J by 4 bases, with 21 bases between them. The CDR3 sequence is CSVKPRSTGFYGYTF. CDR3 DNA sequence: TGCAGCGTAAAACCCCGGAGTACAGGGTTCTATGGCTACACCTTC.

A single count supports this clone. This same CDR3 is encoded by further DNA sequences in the sample. The genes are TRBV19 and TRBJ1-1; D unresolved. From germline, CDR1 is LNHDA and CDR2 SQIVND (reference sequence). The V end was cut by 6 bases, the J end by 0 bases, with 8 bases between. The CDR3 spans 13 residues. CDR3 protein: CASSTQMNTEAFF. The CDR3 DNA reads as TGTGCCAGTAGCACACAAATGAACACTGAAGCTTTCTTT.

This clone occurred once. This chain uses TRBV9 with TRBJ2-1, with TRBD1 matching 11 bases. Germline CDR1 is SGDLS and CDR2 is YYNGEE. V shed 3 bases and J 10 bases; nucleotides not matched to a gene: 12. The CDR3 loop spans 16 amino acids. The CDR3 sequence: CASSAPRRTGGGEQFF. The CDR3 DNA reads TGTGCCAGCAGCGCACCGCGTCGGACAGGGGGCGGAGAGCAGTTCTTC.

The chain links TRBV29-1 to TRBJ1-1; TRBD1 is a possible D gene (6 bases). The CDR3 contains 11 residues. Trimming shortened V by 7 bases and J by 5 bases, and 11 bases separated the two germline ends. Germline V gene sequence: CDR1 SQVTM, CDR2 ANQGSEA. CDR3 coding DNA: TGCAGCGCTGACAGGCAAACTGAAGCTTTCTTT. This encodes CSADRQTEAFF.

The V gene is TRBV10-3, the J gene TRBJ1-1; D is ambiguous. The V end lost 0 bases, the J end lost 10 bases, and 9 bases lay between the germline ends. The germline V gene encodes CDR1 ENHRY and CDR2 SYGVKD. The CDR3 sequence is 12 residues long. The CDR3 spells CAISESEIVAFF. In DNA, the CDR3 is TGTGCCATCAGTGAGTCTGAGATCGTAGCTTTCTTT.

The V and J genes are TRBV5-6 and TRBJ1-5; possibly TRBD1 for D (5 bases). This CDR3 contains 18 residues. Trimming stripped 0 bases from V and 3 bases from J, with 19 bases between. Germline assignment: CDR1 SGHDT and CDR2 YYEEEE. CDR3 nucleotides: TGTGCCAGCAGCTTGGATCGGACCGGGGGGTCCTTCAATCAGCCCCAGCATTTT. This gives the protein CASSLDRTGGSFNQPQHF.

The genes are TRBV5-1 and TRBJ2-5; 9 bases agree with TRBD2. CDR1 and CDR2 (germline): SGHRS, YFSETQ. The J segment lost 5 bases and the V segment lost 4 bases, leaving 6 bases of the junction unmatched. This CDR3 has 14 amino acids. The CDR3 nucleotides are TGCGCCAGCAGCCCCCAGCGGGGGGAGGAGACCCAGTACTTC. Amino acids: CASSPQRGEETQYF.

The chain carries TRBV6-6 and TRBJ1-1, with 7 bases aligning to TRBD1. V shed 6 bases and J 3 bases; nucleotides not matched to a gene: 13. Germline loops: CDR1 MNHNY, CDR2 SVGAGI (reference sequence). The CDR3 contains 16 residues. The CDR3 bases are TGTGCCAGCAGAAAAGGGATAGGGGGCTCGGACACTGAAGCTTTCTTT. It specifies CASRKGIGGSDTEAFF.

The V gene is TRBV24-1, the J gene TRBJ1-4, with D perhaps TRBD1 (5 bases). The CDR3 has 15 amino acids. V was pared by 10 bases and J by 8 bases, with 22 bases between. Germline CDR1 reads KGHDR; CDR2 reads SFDVKD. DNA for the CDR3: TGTGCCACTACGGGGGGTGGAGTTCGTTACGAAAAACTGTTTTTT. Protein product: CATTGGGVRYEKLFF.

This chain connects TRBV5-4 to TRBJ2-3, with 10 bases matching TRBD2. Germline CDR1 SGHNT, CDR2 YYREEE (reference sequence). After removal of 2 bases from V and 5 bases from J, the junction contained 2 bases not matched to a gene. The CDR3 covers 14 residues. CDR3 in amino acids: CASSLAGGVDTQYF. The DNA for the CDR3 is TGTGCCAGCAGCTTAGCGGGGGGGGTAGATACGCAGTATTTT.